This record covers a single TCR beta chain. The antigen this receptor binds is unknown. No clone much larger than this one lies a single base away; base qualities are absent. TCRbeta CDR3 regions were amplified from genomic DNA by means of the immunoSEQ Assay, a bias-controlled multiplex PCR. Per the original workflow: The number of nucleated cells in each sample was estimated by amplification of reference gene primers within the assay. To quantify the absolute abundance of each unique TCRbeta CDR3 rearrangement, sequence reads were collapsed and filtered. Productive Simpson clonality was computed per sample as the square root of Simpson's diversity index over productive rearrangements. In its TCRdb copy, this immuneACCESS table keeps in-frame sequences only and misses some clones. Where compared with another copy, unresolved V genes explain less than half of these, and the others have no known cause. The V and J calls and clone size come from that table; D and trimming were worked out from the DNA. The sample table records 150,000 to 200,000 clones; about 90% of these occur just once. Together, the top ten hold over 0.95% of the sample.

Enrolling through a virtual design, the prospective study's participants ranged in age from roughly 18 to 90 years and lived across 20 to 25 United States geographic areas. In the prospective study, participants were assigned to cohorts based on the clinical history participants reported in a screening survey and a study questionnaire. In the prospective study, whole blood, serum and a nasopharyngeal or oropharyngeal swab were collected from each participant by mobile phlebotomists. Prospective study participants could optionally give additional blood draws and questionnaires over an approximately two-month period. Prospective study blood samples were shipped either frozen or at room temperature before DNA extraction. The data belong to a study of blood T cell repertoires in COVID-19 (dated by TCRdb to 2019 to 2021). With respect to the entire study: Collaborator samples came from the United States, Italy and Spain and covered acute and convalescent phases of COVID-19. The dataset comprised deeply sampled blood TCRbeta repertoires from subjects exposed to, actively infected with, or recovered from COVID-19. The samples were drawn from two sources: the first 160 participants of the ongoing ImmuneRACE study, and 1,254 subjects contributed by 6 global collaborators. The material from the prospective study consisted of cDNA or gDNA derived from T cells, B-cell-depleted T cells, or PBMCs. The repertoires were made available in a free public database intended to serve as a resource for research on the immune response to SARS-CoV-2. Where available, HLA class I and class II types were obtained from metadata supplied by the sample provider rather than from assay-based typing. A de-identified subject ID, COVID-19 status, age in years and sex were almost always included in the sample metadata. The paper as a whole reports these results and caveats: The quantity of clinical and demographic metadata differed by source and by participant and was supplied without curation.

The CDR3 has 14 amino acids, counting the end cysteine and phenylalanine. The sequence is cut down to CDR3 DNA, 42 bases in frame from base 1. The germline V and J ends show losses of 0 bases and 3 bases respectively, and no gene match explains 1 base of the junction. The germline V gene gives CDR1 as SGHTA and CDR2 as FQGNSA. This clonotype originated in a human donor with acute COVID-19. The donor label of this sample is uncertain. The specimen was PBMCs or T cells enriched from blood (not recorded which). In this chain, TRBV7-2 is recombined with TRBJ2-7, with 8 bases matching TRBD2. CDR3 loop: CASSLASGDYEQYF. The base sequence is TGTGCCAGCAGCTTAGCTAGCGGGGACTACGAGCAGTACTTC.